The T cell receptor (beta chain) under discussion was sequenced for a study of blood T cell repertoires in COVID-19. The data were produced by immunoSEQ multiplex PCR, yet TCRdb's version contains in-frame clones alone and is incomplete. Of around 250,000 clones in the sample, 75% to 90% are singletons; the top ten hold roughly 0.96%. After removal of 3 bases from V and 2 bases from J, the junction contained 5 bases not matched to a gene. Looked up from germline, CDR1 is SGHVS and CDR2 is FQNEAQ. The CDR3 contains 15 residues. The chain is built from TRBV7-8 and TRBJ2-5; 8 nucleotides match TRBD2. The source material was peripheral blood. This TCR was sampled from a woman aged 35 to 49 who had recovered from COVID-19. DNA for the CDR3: TGTGCCAGCAGCTTTTCCGGGGGGGAGCAAGAGACCCAGTACTTC. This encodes CASSFSGGEQETQYF. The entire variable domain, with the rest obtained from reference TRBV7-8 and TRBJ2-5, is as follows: GAGVSQSPRYKVAKRGQDVALRCDPISGHVSLFWYQQALGQGPEFLTYFQNEAQLDKSGLPSDRFFAERPEGSVSTLKIQRTQQEDSAVYLCASSFSGGEQETQYFGPGTRLLVL.